This T cell receptor (beta chain) was observed in a study of CD8 T cells in ankylosing spondylitis. Study results and caveats: Ankylosing spondylitis blood seemed to carry a telltale TCR beta motif made of about 8 highly homologous variants. Disease-linked clones bore a CD8+ phenotype and were relatively rare in peripheral blood. As reported, disease-linked clones showed significant enrichment in matched ankylosing spondylitis synovial fluid.

Researchers built TCR beta libraries using quantitative 5'-RACE with molecular barcodes. TCRdb reprocessed the 5' RACE reads with MiXCR, giving one entry per CDR3 protein. The data show about 750,000 distinct CDR3 sequences, roughly 19% seen once. Note on this clonotype: The antigen remains undetermined.

The specimen sequenced was blood, either unsorted or a sorted T cell fraction (not recorded which). The sequence was collected from a male donor with ankylosing spondylitis.

CDR3 sequence reads: CASSSFYRTGELFF. The CDR3 coding sequence is TGTGCCAGCAGTTCGTTCTACAGAACCGGGGAGCTGTTTTTT. The gene calls are TRBV28 and TRBJ2-2; no reliable D call. The V gene lost 4 bases and the J gene lost 5 bases, with 11 bases spanning the gap. This CDR3 is 14 amino acids long. In germline, CDR1 is MDHEN, CDR2 SYDVKM.